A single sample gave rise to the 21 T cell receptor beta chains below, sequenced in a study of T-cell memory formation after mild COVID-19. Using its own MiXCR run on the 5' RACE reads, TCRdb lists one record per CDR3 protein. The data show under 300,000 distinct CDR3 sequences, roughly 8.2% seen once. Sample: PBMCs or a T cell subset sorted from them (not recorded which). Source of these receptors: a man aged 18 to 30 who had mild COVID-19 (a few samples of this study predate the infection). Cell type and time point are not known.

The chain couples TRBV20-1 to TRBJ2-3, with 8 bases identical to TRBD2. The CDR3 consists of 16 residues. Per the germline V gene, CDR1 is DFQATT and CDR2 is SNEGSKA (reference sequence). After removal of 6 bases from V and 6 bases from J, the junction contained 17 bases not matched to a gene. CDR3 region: CSARKSGLAPRDTQYF. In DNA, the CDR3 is TGCAGTGCCCGGAAGTCAGGACTAGCCCCCCGCGATACGCAGTATTTT.

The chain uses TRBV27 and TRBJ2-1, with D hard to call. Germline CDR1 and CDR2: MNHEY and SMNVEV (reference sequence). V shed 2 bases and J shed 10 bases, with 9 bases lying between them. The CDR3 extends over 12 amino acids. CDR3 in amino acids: CASSLSHREQFF. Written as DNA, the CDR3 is TGTGCCAGCAGTTTAAGTCATAGGGAGCAGTTCTTC.

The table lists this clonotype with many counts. The CDR3 reads CASIDPGPLNEQFF. The CDR3 DNA reads TGCGCCAGCATAGACCCCGGGCCCTTAAATGAGCAGTTCTTC. This chain uses TRBV5-1 with TRBJ2-1; D is unclear. CDR3 size: 14 residues. CDR1 is SGHRS and CDR2 is YFSETQ in the germline V gene. V was trimmed by 6 bases and J by 7 bases, leaving 17 bases between them.

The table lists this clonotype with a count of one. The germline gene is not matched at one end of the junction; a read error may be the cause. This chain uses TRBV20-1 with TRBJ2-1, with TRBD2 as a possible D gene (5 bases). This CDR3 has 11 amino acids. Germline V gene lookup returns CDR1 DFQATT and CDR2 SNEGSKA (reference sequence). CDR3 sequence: CSATDYHEQFF. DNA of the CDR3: TGCAGTGCTACAGACTACCATGAGCAGTTCTTC.

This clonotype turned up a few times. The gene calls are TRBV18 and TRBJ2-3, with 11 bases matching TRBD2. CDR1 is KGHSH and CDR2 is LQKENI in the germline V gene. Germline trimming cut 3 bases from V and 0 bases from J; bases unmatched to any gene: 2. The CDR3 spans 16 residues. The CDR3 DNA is TGTGCCAGCTCACCCCGGACTAGCGGGAGCACAGATACGCAGTATTTT. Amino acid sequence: CASSPRTSGSTDTQYF.

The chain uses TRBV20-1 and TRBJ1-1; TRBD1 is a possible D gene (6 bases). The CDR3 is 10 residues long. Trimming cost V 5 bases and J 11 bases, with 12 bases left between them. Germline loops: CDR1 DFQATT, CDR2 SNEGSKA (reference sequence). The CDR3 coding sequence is TGCAGTGCTGAGGGGGATAACGCTTTCTTT. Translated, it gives CSAEGDNAFF.

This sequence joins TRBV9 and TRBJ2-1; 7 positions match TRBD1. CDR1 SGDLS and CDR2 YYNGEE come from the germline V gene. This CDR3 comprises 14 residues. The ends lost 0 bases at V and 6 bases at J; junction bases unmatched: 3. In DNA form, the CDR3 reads TGTGCCAGCAGCGTAGAGGGACAGCCCAATGAGCAGTTCTTC. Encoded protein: CASSVEGQPNEQFF.

The CDR3 DNA reads TGTGCCAGCAGACTTACTTTGACGTCCCAAGAGACCCAGTACTTC. Residues: CASRLTLTSQETQYF. The chain has TRBV6-6 and TRBJ2-5; D is ambiguous. From germline, CDR1 is MNHNY and CDR2 SVGAGI (reference sequence). The CDR3 is 15 residues long. Trimming took 6 bases from V and 1 from J, leaving 15 bases between them.

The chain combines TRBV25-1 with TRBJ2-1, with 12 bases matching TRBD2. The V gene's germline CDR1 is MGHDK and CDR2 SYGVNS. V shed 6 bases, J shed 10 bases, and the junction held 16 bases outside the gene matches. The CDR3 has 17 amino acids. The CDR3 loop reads CASRENSSGGAKPEQFF. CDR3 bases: TGTGCCAGCAGAGAAAACTCTAGCGGGGGGGCCAAGCCCGAGCAGTTCTTC.

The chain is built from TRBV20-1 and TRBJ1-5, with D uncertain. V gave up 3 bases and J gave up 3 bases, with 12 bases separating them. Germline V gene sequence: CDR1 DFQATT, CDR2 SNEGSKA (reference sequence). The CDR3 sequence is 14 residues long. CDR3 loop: CSASNRLDNQPQHF. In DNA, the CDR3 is TGCAGTGCTAGTAATCGGTTGGACAATCAGCCCCAGCATTTT.

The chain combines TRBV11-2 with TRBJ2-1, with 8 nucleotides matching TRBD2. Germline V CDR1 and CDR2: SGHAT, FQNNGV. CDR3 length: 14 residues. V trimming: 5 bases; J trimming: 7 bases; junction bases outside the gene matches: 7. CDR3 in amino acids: CASSRGGGTNEQFF. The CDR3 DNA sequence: TGTGCCAGCAGCAGGGGCGGGGGGACGAATGAGCAGTTCTTC.

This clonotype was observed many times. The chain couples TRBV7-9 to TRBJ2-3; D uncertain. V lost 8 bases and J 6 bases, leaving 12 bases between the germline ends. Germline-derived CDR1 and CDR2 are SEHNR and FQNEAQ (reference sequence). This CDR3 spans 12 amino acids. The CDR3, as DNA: TGTGCCAGCGTAGCCCCTGGGGATACGCAGTATTTT. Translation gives CASVAPGDTQYF.

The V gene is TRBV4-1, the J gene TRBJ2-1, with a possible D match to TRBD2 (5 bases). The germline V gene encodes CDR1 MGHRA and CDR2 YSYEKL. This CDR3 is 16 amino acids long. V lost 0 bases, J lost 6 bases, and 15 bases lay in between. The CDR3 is CASSQEGLGVPNEQFF. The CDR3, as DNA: TGCGCCAGCAGCCAAGAAGGCCTGGGAGTACCCAATGAGCAGTTCTTC.

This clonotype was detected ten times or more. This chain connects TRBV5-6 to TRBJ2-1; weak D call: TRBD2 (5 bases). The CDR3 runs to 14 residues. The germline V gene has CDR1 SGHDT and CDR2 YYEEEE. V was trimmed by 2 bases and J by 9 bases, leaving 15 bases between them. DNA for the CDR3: TGTGCCAGCAGCTTTGGTCATTATCGGGGTGAGCAGTTCTTC. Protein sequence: CASSFGHYRGEQFF.

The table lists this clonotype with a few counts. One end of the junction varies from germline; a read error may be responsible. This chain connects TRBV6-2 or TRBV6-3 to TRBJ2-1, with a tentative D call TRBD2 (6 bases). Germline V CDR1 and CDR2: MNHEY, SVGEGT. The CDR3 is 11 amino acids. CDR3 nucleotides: TGTGCCAGCGAAGACGGGGGACTTTTGGTCTTC. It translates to CASEDGGLLVF.

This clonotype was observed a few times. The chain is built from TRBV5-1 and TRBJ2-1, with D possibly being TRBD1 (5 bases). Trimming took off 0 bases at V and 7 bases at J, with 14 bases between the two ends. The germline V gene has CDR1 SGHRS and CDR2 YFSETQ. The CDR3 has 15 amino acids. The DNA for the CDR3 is TGCGCCAGCAGCTTGGCGGCAGGGCCCATAAATGAGCAGTTCTTC. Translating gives CASSLAAGPINEQFF.

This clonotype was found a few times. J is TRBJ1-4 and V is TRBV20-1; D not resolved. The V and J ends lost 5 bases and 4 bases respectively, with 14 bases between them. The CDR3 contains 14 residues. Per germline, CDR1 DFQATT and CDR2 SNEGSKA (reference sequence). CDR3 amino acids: CSAGRLPLNEKLFF. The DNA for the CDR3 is TGCAGTGCTGGCCGGCTTCCTCTTAATGAAAAACTGTTTTTT.

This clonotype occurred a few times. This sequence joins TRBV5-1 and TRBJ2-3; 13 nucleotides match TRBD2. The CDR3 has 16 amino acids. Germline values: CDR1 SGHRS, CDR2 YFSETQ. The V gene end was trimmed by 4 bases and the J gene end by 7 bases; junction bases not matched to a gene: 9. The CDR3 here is CASSPTSGGAVYTQYF. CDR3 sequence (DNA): TGCGCCAGCAGCCCCACTAGCGGGGGGGCCGTGTATACGCAGTATTTT.

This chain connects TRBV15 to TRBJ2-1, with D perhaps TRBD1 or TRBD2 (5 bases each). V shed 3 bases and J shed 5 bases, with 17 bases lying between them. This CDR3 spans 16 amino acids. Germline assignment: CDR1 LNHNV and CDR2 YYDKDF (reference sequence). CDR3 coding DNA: TGTGCCACCAGCAGTACCCCCGGCGTGGGGGACAATGAGCAGTTCTTC. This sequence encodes CATSSTPGVGDNEQFF.

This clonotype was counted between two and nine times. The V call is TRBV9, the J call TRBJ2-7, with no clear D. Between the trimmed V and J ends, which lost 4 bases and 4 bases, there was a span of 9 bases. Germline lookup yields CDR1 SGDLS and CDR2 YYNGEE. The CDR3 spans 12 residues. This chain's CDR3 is CASSSTQYEQYF. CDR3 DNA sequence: TGTGCCAGCAGCTCGACCCAATACGAGCAGTACTTC.

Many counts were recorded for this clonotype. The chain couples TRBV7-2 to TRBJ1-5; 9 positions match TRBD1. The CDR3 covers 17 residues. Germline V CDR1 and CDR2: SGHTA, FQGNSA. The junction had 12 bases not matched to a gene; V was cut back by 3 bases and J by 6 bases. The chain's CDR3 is CASSLGGTGSVGQPQHF. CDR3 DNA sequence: TGTGCCAGCAGCTTGGGGGGGACAGGGTCCGTCGGTCAGCCCCAGCATTTT.